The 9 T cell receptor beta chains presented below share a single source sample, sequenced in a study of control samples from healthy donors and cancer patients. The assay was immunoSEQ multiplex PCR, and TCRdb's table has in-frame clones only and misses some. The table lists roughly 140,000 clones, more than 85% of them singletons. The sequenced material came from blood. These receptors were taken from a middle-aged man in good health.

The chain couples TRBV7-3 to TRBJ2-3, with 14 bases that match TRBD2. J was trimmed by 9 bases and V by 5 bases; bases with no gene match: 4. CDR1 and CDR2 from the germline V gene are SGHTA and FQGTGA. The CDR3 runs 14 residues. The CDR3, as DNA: TGTGCCAGCAGCGTCGGACTAGCGGGGGGCACGCAGTATTTT. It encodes CASSVGLAGGTQYF. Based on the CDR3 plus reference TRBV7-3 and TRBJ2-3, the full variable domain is GAGVSQTPSNKVTEKGKYVELRCDPISGHTALYWYRQSLGQGPEFLIYFQGTGAADDSGLPNDRFFAVRPEGSVSTLKIQRTERGDSAVYLCASSVGLAGGTQYFGPGTRLTVL.

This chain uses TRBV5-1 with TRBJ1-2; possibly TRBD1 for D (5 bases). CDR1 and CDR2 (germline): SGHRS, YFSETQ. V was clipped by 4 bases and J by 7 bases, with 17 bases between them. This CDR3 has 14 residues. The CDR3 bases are TGCGCCAGCAGCCGGGACCGAGGGGCAGGTGGCTACACCTTC. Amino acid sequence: CASSRDRGAGGYTF.

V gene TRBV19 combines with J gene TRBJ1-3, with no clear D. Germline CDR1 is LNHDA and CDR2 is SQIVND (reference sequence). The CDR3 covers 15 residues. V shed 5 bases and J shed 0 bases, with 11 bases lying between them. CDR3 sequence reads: CASSSSWGSGNTIYF. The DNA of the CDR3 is TGTGCCAGTAGTTCGTCCTGGGGCTCTGGAAACACCATATATTTT.

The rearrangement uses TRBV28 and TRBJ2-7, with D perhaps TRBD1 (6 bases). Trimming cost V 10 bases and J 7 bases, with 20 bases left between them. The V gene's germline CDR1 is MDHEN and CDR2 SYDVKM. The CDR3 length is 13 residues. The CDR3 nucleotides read TGTGCCATTTCTAGATCTTTTACAGGGGAGCAGTACTTC. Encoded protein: CAISRSFTGEQYF. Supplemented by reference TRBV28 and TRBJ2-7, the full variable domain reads DVKVTQSSRYLVKRTGEKVFLECVQDMDHENMFWYRQDPGLGLRLIYFSYDVKMKEKGDIPEGYSVSREKKERFSLILESASTNQTSMYLCAISRSFTGEQYFGPGTRLTVT.

CDR3 region: CASSDSGERADTQYF. In DNA, the CDR3 is TGTGCCAGCAGCGATTCAGGAGAACGGGCAGATACGCAGTATTTT. The rearrangement links TRBV7-9 to TRBJ2-3; no reliable D call. The CDR3 sequence is 15 residues long. Germline values: CDR1 SEHNR, CDR2 FQNEAQ (reference sequence). Trimming left V 5 bases short and J 4 bases short, with 16 bases between.

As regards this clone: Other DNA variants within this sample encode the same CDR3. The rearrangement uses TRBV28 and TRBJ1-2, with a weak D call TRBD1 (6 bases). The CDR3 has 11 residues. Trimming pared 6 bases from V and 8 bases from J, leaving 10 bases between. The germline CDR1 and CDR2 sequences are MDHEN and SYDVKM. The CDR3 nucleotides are TGTGCCAGCAGGGGGGCTCGGGGCTACACCTTC. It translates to CASRGARGYTF.

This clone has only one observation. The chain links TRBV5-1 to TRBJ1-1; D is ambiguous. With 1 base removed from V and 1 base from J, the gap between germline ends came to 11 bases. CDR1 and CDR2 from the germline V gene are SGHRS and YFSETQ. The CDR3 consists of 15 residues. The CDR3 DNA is TGCGCCAGCAGCTTGTCGAGGGTAAGGAACACTGAAGCTTTCTTT. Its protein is CASSLSRVRNTEAFF.

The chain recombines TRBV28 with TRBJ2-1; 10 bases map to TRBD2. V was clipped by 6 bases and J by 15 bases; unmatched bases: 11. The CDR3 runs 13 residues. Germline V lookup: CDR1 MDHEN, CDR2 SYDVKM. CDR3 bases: TGTGCCAGCAGCTTAGGGACTAGCGTTTCTCTGTTCTTC. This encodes CASSLGTSVSLFF.

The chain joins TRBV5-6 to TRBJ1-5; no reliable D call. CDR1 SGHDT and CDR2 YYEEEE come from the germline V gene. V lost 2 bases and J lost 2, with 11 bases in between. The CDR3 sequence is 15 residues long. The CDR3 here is CASSFGISGNQPQHF. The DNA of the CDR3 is TGTGCCAGCAGCTTTGGTATATCCGGCAATCAGCCCCAGCATTTT.